This T cell receptor beta chain emerged from a study of T cell responses to AZD1222 COVID-19 vaccine. The CDR3 consists of 13 residues. The V gene's germline CDR1 is SNHLY and CDR2 FYNNEI. V lost 4 bases, J lost 2 bases, and 8 bases lay in between. This clone was detected only once. Here immunoSEQ multiplex PCR was the method, and the copy in TCRdb shows in-frame clones only, minus some. The sample lists around 160,000 clones; around 90% were seen once. Sequencing was performed on peripheral blood, taken on day 0 of AZD1222 vaccination. The sequence came from an adult in good health. The rearrangement joins TRBV2 to TRBJ1-2; D uncertain. The CDR3 bases are TGTGCCAGCAGTGCCTCCGTAAACTATGGCTACACCTTC. It specifies CASSASVNYGYTF.